This T cell receptor (beta chain) was identified during a study of blood T cell repertoires in COVID-19. Across the study: From T cells, B-cell-depleted T cells, or PBMCs came the material, which was cDNA or gDNA.

Authors' processing steps: Amplification of reference gene primers was used by the study to estimate nucleated cell counts. Using immunoSEQ multiplex PCR, the repertoire was profiled, and TCRdb retains in-frame clones only, with some absent. V and J calls and clone size come straight from that table; D and trimming were deduced from the DNA. The sample contains about 270,000 clones, 70% to 85% of which appear only once. Seattle patients were enrolled during active infection and followed longitudinally. Trimming took 2 bases from V and 4 from J, leaving 12 bases between them. From germline, CDR1 is MNHNS and CDR2 SASEGT. This CDR3 region has 15 residues.

The TCR comes from a human donor with COVID-19, enrolled during active disease. The donor label of this sample is uncertain. This sequence joins TRBV6-1 and TRBJ1-3; the D is unclear. Sequenced sample: peripheral blood. The CDR3 region is CASSEYVGGGNTIYF. In DNA form, the CDR3 reads TGTGCCAGCAGTGAATATGTCGGCGGGGGAAACACCATATATTTT.